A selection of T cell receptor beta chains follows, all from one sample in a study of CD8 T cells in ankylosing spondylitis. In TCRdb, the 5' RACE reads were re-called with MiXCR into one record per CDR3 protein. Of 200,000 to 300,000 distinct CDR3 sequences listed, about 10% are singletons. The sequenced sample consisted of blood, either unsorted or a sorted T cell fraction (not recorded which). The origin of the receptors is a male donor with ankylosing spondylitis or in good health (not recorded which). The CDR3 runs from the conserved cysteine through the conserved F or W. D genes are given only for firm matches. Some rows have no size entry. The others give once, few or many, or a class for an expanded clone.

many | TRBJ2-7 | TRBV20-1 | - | CSASPTNYEQYF | TGCAGTGCTAGTCCGACCAACTACGAGCAGTACTTC
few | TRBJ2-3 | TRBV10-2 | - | CASSEYLSWDTQYF | TGCGCCAGCAGTGAGTACTTAAGTTGGGATACGCAGTATTTT
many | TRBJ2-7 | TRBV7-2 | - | CASSLHSYEQYF | TGTGCCAGCAGCTTACACTCCTACGAGCAGTACTTC
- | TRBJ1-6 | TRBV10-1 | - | CASRTGPNSPLHF | TGCGCCAGCAGGACAGGTCCCAATTCACCCCTCCACTTT
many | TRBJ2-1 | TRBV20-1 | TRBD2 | CSANSRGTNNEQFF | TGCAGTGCTAATTCGCGGGGGACTAACAATGAGCAGTTCTTC
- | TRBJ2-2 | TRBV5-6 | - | CASSPGHISGELFF | TGTGCCAGCAGCCCAGGACACATCTCCGGGGAGCTGTTTTTT
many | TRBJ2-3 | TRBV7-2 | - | CASSLHGGSTDTQYF | TGTGCCAGCAGCTTACACGGGGGTAGCACAGATACGCAGTATTTT
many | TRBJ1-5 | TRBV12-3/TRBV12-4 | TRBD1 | CASTVGEGAMHQPQHF | TGTGCCAGCACTGTGGGGGAGGGGGCCATGCATCAGCCCCAGCATTTT
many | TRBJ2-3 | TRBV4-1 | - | CASSQVRGSTDTQYF | TGCGCCAGCAGCCAAGTGAGGGGGAGCACAGATACGCAGTATTTT
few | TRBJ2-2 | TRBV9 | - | CASSVNSGAFTGELFF | TGTGCCAGCAGCGTAAATTCGGGGGCCTTCACCGGGGAGCTGTTTTTT
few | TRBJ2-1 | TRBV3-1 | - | CATGTIGWNEQFF | TGTGCCACCGGGACAATAGGTTGGAATGAGCAGTTCTTC
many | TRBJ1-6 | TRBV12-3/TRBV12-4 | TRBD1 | CASSLATGRRDSPLHF | TGTGCCAGCAGTTTAGCGACAGGGCGGAGGGATTCACCCCTCCACTTT
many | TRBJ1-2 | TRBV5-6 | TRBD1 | CASSLDRGRINYGYTF | TGTGCCAGCAGCTTGGACAGGGGAAGGATTAACTATGGCTACACCTTC
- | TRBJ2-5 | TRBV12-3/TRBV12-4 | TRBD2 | CASSRTSGRETQYF | TGTGCCAGCAGTCGGACTAGCGGGCGGGAGACCCAGTACTTC
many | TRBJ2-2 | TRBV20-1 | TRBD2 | CSARPSGGFFSGELFF | TGCAGTGCTAGGCCTAGCGGGGGGTTTTTTTCTGGGGAGCTGTTTTTT
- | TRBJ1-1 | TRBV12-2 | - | CASRHPKDGNTEAFF | TGCGCAAGTCGCCACCCGAAAGACGGGAACACTGAAGCTTTCTTT
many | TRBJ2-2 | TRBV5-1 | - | CASSLLSGELFF | TGCGCCAGCAGCTTACTGAGCGGGGAGCTGTTTTTT
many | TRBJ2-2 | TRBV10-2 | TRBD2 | CASSEPGLALGWGSPGELFF | TGCGCCAGCAGTGAGCCGGGACTAGCTTTGGGGTGGGGCTCCCCCGGGGAGCTGTTTTTT
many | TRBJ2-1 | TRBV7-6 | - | CASSGYRGSSYNEQFF | TGTGCCAGCAGCGGCTATCGGGGGAGCTCCTACAATGAGCAGTTCTTC
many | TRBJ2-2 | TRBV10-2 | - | CASKEHGELFF | TGCGCCAGCAAAGAGCACGGGGAGCTGTTTTTT
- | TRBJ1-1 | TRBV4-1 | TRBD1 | CASSQRDRGTEAFF | TGCGCCAGCAGCCAACGGGACAGGGGCACTGAAGCTTTCTTT
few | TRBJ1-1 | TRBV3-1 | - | CASSPQNGNTEAFF | TGTGCCAGCAGCCCCCAAAACGGTAACACTGAAGCTTTCTTT
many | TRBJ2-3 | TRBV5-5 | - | CASSRGPADPQYF | TGTGCCAGCAGCAGGGGCCCTGCGGATCCGCAGTATTTT
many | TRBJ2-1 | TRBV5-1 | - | CASTQAEAAYNEQFF | TGCGCCAGCACCCAGGCCGAAGCAGCCTACAATGAGCAGTTCTTC
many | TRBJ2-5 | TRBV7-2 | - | CASSPGIVETQYF | TGTGCCAGCAGCCCGGGGATAGTAGAGACCCAGTACTTC
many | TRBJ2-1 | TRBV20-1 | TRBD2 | CSARDLAGGPIDEQFF | TGCAGTGCTAGAGATCTAGCGGGAGGGCCCATCGATGAGCAGTTCTTC
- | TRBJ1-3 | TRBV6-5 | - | CASSYSLTGNTIYF | TGTGCCAGCAGTTACTCTCTCACTGGAAACACCATATATTTT
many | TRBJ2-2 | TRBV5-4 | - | CASSFVGGRSTGELFF | TGTGCCAGCAGCTTCGTAGGGGGGCGCTCCACCGGGGAGCTGTTTTTT
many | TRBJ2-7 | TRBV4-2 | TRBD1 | CASSQTQGVPYEQYF | TGTGCCAGCAGCCAAACACAGGGGGTTCCCTACGAGCAGTACTTC
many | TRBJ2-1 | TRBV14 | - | CASSQDEGVPYNEQFF | TGTGCCAGCAGCCAAGATGAGGGGGTACCTTACAATGAGCAGTTCTTC
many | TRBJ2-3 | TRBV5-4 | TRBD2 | CASSSGTSGGTDTQYF | TGTGCCAGCAGCTCCGGGACTAGCGGGGGCACAGATACGCAGTATTTT